A single sample is the source of the 9 T cell receptor beta chains below, sequenced in a study of beta chain features in type 1 diabetes. Study-level points and caveats: Type 1 diabetes patients had TCRB CDR3s that were shorter (moderately but significantly so) in all four CD4+ subsets.

The entirety of the isolated RNA underwent reverse transcription, so expressed TCRB transcripts were sequenced. Profiling relied on immunoSEQ multiplex PCR, and the TCRdb table lists in-frame clones only, not all of them. The sample carries 310,000 or so clones, around 9.7% recorded once. These receptors have no known antigen. Sequenced input: central memory CD4+ T cells from blood. The origin of the receptors is a man aged 30 to 39 with type 1 diabetes.

The table lists this clone with a few counts. J is TRBJ1-5 and V is TRBV2, with TRBD1 matching 10 bases. V dropped 8 bases and J dropped 4; count of bases not matched to a gene: 8. The CDR3 has 15 amino acids. Germline-derived CDR1 and CDR2 are SNHLY and FYNNEI. CDR3: CASGPGQGSNQPQHF. The CDR3 DNA follows: TGTGCCAGCGGACCGGGACAGGGGAGTAATCAGCCCCAGCATTTT.

There are a few counts of this clone. The V call is TRBV6-6, the J call TRBJ1-1; maybe TRBD1 (5 bases). The CDR3 sequence is 14 residues long. Germline V gene sequence: CDR1 MNHNY, CDR2 SVGAGI (reference sequence). V lost 10 bases and J 1 base, leaving 16 bases between the germline ends. The CDR3 reads CATARGQGNTEAFF. The CDR3 DNA reads as TGTGCCACCGCCCGAGGGCAGGGGAACACTGAAGCTTTCTTT.

This clone was seen more than once but under ten times. The chain is built from TRBV28 and TRBJ1-1; D uncertain. This CDR3 region has 12 residues. V lost 1 base, J lost 11 bases, and 11 bases lay in between. Germline CDR1 MDHEN, CDR2 SYDVKM. CDR3 sequence reads: CASSLSGQVAFF. The CDR3 coding sequence is TGTGCCAGCAGTTTATCCGGTCAAGTGGCTTTCTTT.

This chain uses TRBV29-1 with TRBJ2-2; D uncertain. V was pared by 3 bases and J by 2 bases, with 10 bases between. Germline V gene data show CDR1 as SQVTM and CDR2 as ANQGSEA. The CDR3 is made up of 14 amino acids. DNA for the CDR3: TGCAGCGTTGAGAGTCAGTTTAACACCGGGGAGCTGTTTTTT. Translation gives CSVESQFNTGELFF.

There are a few counts of this clone. The V and J genes are TRBV5-4 and TRBJ1-6; D gene unclear. Trimming removed 0 bases at V and 7 bases at J, with 8 bases between. In germline, CDR1 is SGHNT, CDR2 YYREEE (reference sequence). The CDR3 sequence is 14 residues long. The CDR3 sequence is CASSLGQWNSPLHF. CDR3 bases: TGTGCCAGCAGCTTGGGCCAGTGGAATTCACCCCTCCACTTT.

The CDR3 loop reads CAVGWGNTEAFF. CDR3 sequence (DNA): TGTGCCGTTGGTTGGGGGAACACTGAAGCTTTCTTT. V is TRBV19 and J is TRBJ1-1; D is uncertain. Germline V gene data show CDR1 as LNHDA and CDR2 as SQIVND (reference sequence). The CDR3 length is 12 residues. Trimming shortened V by 11 bases and J by 1 base, and 11 bases separated the two germline ends.

This clone has a handful of counts. The chain uses TRBV23-1 and TRBJ1-6; D not certain. TRBV23-1 is an ORF for which the function is uncertain. The CDR3 loop spans 19 amino acids. V was shortened by 4 bases and J by 7 bases, with 26 bases between the two germline ends. The CDR3: CASSPPGLRARSRNSPLHF. CDR3 bases: TGCGCCAGCAGTCCACCGGGCCTTAGGGCCCGGTCGAGGAATTCACCCCTCCACTTT.

This clone has more than one count but fewer than ten. The J gene is TRBJ2-3, the V gene TRBV11-2, with 9 bases aligning to TRBD1. In germline, CDR1 is SGHAT, CDR2 FQNNGV. J lost 1 base, V lost 8 bases, and 4 bases had no gene match. This CDR3 is 14 amino acids long. The CDR3 sequence: CASSRDRGTDTQYF. The CDR3 coding sequence is TGTGCCAGCTCGAGGGACAGGGGCACAGATACGCAGTATTTT.

This clone was detected only a few times. The V call is TRBV14, the J call TRBJ2-7; the match to TRBD1 covers 9 bases. The CDR3 is 15 residues long. Germline-derived CDR1 and CDR2 are SGHDN and FVKESK. With 4 bases clipped from V and 7 bases from J, the junction kept 11 bases outside the gene matches. The CDR3 bases are TGTGCCAGCAGCCCCCGTCACGGGGACAGGGAGGAGCAGTACTTC. Translation: CASSPRHGDREEQYF.